Here is one T cell receptor (beta chain) with its context. Its antigen is currently unknown. The data derive from a study of T-cell memory formation after mild COVID-19. Overall study results and limits: The study found balanced CD4/CD8 in clones contracting day 15 to 85 and a CD4+ lean in later expanders. Cross-reactive memory apparently joined, as some responding clones appeared in pre-infection memory.

TCRdb passed the 5' RACE reads through MiXCR, listing each CDR3 protein once. The profile shows about 560,000 distinct CDR3 sequences, roughly 17% of them singletons. The receptor was derived from an adult woman who had mild COVID-19 (a few samples of this study predate the infection). Cell type and time point are not known. The sequencing sample was made of PBMCs or a T cell subset sorted from them (not recorded which).

The CDR3 DNA reads TGTGCCGAGGGGAGCACTGGGGCCAACGTCCTGACTTTC. Translated: CAEGSTGANVLTF. The chain employs TRBV30 and TRBJ2-6; the D gene could be TRBD1 or TRBD2 (5 bases each). CDR3 length equals 13 residues. Between the trimmed V and J ends, which lost 8 bases and 2 bases, there was a span of 10 bases. The germline CDR1 and CDR2 sequences are GTSNPN and SVGIG (reference sequence).